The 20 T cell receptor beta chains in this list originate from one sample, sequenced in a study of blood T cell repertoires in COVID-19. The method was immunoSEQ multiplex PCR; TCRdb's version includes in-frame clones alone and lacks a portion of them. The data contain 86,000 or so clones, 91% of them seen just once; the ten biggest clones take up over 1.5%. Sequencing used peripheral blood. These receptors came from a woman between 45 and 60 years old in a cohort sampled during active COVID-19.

The CDR3 DNA reads as TGTGCCAGCAGTGAACTAGCGGGAGGGCTAGAGACCCAGTACTTC. Encoded protein: CASSELAGGLETQYF. The chain links TRBV25-1 to TRBJ2-5, with 12 nucleotides matching TRBD2. With V trimmed by 2 bases and J by 4 bases, 2 bases remained unmatched. The CDR3 is made up of 15 amino acids. CDR1 MGHDK and CDR2 SYGVNS come from the germline V gene.

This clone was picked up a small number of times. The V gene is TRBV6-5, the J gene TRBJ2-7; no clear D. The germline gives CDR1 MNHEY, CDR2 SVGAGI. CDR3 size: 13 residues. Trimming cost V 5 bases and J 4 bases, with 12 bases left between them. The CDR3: CASSPDIMYEQYF. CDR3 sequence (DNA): TGTGCCAGCAGTCCAGACATTATGTACGAGCAGTACTTC.

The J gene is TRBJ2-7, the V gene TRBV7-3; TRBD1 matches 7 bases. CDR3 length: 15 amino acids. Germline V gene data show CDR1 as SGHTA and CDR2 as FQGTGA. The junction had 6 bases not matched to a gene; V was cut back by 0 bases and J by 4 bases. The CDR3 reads CASSLTQGPGYEQYF. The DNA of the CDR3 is TGTGCCAGCAGCTTAACACAGGGGCCGGGTTACGAGCAGTACTTC.

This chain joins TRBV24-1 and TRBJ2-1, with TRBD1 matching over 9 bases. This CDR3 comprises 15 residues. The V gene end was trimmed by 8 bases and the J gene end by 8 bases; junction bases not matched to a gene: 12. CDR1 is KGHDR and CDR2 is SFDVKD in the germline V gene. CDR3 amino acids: CATNNAGTGFHEQFF. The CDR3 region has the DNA TGTGCCACCAATAACGCCGGGACAGGGTTCCATGAGCAGTTCTTC.

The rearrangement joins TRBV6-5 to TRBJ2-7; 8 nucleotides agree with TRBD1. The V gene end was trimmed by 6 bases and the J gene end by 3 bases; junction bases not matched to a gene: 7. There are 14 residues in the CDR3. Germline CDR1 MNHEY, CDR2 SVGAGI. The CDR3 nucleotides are TGTGCCAGCAGCCTACAGACAGGGGACTACGAGCAGTACTTC. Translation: CASSLQTGDYEQYF.

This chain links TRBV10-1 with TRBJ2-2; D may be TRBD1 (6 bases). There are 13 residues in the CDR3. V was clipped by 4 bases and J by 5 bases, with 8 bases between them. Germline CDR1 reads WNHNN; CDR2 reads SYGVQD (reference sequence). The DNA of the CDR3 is TGCGCCAGCAGTGGAGGGGGTACCGGGGAGCTGTTTTTT. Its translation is CASSGGGTGELFF.

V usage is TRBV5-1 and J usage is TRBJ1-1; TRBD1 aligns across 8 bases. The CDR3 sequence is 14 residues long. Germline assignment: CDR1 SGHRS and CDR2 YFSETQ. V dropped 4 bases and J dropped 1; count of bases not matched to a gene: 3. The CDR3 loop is CASSNGQGNTEAFF. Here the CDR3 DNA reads TGCGCCAGCAGCAACGGACAGGGGAACACTGAAGCTTTCTTT.

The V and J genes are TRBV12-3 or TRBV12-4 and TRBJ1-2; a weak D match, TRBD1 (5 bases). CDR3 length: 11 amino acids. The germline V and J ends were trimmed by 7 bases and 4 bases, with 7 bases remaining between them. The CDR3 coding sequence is TGTGCCAGCATCGACAGCTATGGCTACACCTTC. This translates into CASIDSYGYTF.

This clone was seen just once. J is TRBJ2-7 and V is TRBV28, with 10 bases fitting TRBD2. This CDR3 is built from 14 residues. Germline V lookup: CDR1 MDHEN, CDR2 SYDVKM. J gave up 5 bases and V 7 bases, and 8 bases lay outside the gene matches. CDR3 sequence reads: CASKASGSADEQYF. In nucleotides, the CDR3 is TGTGCCAGCAAAGCTAGCGGGAGTGCGGACGAGCAGTACTTC. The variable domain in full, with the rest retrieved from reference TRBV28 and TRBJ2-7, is DVKVTQSSRYLVKRTGEKVFLECVQDMDHENMFWYRQDPGLGLRLIYFSYDVKMKEKGDIPEGYSVSREKKERFSLILESASTNQTSMYLCASKASGSADEQYFGPGTRLTVT.

This chain's CDR3 is CASSPARDLGNQPQHF. DNA for the CDR3: TGTGCCAGCTCACCGGCGCGGGATCTGGGCAATCAGCCCCAGCATTTT. The chain joins TRBV18 to TRBJ1-5; D remains unclear. Trimming shortened V by 3 bases and J by 2 bases, and 14 bases separated the two germline ends. Germline V gene data show CDR1 as KGHSH and CDR2 as LQKENI. The CDR3 spans 16 residues.

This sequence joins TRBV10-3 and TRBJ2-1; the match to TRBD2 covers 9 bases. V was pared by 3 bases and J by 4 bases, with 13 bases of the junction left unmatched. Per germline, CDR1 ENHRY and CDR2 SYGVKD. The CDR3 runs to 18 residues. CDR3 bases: TGTGCCATCAGTGAAAGGGGTAGCGGGGGAGGTCTTTACAATGAGCAGTTCTTC. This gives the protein CAISERGSGGGLYNEQFF.

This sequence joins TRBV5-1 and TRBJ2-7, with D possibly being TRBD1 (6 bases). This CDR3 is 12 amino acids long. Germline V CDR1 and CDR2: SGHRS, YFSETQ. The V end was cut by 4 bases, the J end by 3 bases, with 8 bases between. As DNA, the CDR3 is TGCGCCAGCAGCAGGGACAACTACGAGCAGTACTTC. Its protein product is CASSRDNYEQYF.

CDR3 region: CASSVGTTNTGELFF. As DNA, the CDR3 is TGTGCCAGCAGCGTAGGGACAACGAACACCGGGGAGCTGTTTTTT. This chain uses TRBV9 with TRBJ2-2; the D gene is possibly TRBD1 (5 bases). This CDR3 region has 15 residues. CDR1 is SGDLS and CDR2 is YYNGEE in the germline V gene. Trimming removed 0 bases at V and 0 bases at J, with 6 bases between.

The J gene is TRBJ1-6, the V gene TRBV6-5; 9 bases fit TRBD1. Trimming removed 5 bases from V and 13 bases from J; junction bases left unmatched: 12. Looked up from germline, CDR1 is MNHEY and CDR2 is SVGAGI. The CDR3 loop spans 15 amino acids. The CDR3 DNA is TGTGCCAGCAGTAAACAGGGGGCCCCCCTGACGCCCCTCCACTTT. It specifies CASSKQGAPLTPLHF.

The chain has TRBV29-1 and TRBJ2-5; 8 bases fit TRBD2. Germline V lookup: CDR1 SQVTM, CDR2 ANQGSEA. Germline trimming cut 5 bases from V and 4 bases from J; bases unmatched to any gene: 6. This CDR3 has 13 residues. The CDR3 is CSVRGLAGETQYF. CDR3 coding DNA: TGCAGCGTTCGAGGGCTAGCGGGAGAGACCCAGTACTTC.

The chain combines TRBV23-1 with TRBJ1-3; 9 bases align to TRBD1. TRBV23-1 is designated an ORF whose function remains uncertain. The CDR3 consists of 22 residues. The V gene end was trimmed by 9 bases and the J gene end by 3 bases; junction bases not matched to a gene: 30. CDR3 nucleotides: TGCGCCAGTCCCCTGATATGCTGGGTACAGGGGGCTTTCTTGCGGTTTGGAAACACCATATATTTT. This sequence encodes CASPLICWVQGAFLRFGNTIYF.

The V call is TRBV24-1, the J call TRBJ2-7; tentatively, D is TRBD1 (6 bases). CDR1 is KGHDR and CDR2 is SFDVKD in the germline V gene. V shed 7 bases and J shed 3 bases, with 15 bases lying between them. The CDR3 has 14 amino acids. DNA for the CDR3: TGTGCCACCAGCCGCACAGGGTTTCTCTACGAGCAGTACTTC. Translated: CATSRTGFLYEQYF.

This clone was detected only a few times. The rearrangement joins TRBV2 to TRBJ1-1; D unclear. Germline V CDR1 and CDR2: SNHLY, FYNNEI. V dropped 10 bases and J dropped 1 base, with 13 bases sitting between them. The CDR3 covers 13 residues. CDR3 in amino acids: CATGIYPNTEAFF. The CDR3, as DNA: TGTGCCACGGGGATCTATCCGAACACTGAAGCTTTCTTT.

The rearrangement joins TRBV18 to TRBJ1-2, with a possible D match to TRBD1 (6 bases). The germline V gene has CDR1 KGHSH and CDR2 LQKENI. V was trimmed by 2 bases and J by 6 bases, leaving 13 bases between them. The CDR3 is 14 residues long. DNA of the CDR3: TGTGCCAGCTCACCATCACCAGGGGATAATGGCTACACCTTC. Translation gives CASSPSPGDNGYTF.

The CDR3 nucleotides are TGTGCCAGCAGTACCCCACACGGGTCCTACGCTCAAGAGACCCAGTACTTC. As protein: CASSTPHGSYAQETQYF. The rearrangement uses TRBV7-9 and TRBJ2-5; D gene uncertain. In germline, CDR1 is SEHNR, CDR2 FQNEAQ (reference sequence). The V and J ends lost 6 bases and 2 bases respectively, with 22 bases between them. The CDR3 totals 17 residues.